The 26 T cell receptor beta chains presented below share a single source sample, sequenced in a study of cytomegalovirus exposure and HLA in healthy donors (dated by TCRdb to 2017 to 2019). Library preparation was by the immunoSEQ multiplex PCR assay. A mixture of 60 forward primers for TCR Vbeta segments and 13 reverse primers for TCR Jbeta segments was used in the multiplex PCR. Imported from immuneACCESS, the table was reduced by TCRdb to in-frame sequences with V and J called. These copies leave out some clones; in studies compared against another copy, an unresolved V gene accounts for under half, and the cause of the remainder is not known. Present in this sample are about 120,000 clones, 70% to 75% of which were seen just once. 4.1% of the sample is in the top ten clones. The sequencing sample was made of PBMCs. All receptors derive from a woman aged 40 to 49 in good health and CMV-seronegative.

A word on this clone: One end of the junction varies from germline; a read error may be responsible. Other DNA sequences in the same sample also yield this CDR3. The chain carries TRBV7-7 and TRBJ2-5; TRBD1 agrees at 9 bases. The CDR3 runs to 15 residues. CDR1 is SSHAT and CDR2 is FNYEAQ in the germline V gene (reference sequence). In DNA form, the CDR3 reads TGTGCTAGCAGCTTACAGGGGGCGCCCCAAGAGACCCAGTACTTC. It specifies CASSLQGAPQETQYF.

V and J are TRBV7-9 and TRBJ1-2; TRBD1 is a possible D gene (6 bases). Trimming removed 1 base at V and 8 bases at J, with 20 bases between. The CDR3 extends over 16 amino acids. Per germline, CDR1 SEHNR and CDR2 FQNEAQ (reference sequence). CDR3 sequence: CASSLVEGEWSEGYTF. CDR3 DNA: TGTGCCAGCAGCTTAGTCGAGGGGGAGTGGTCGGAAGGCTACACCTTC. Variable domain in full (rest from reference TRBV7-9 and TRBJ1-2): DTGVSQNPRHKITKRGQNVTFRCDPISEHNRLYWYRQTLGQGPEFLTYFQNEAQLEKSRLLSDRFSAERPKGSFSTLEIQRTEQGDSAMYLCASSLVEGEWSEGYTFGSGTRLTVV.

This clone was seen more than once but under ten times. The chain uses TRBV5-1 and TRBJ1-6, with 10 nucleotides matching TRBD1. The CDR3 runs to 15 residues. Germline V gives CDR1 SGHRS, CDR2 YFSETQ. V was clipped by 1 base and J by 7 bases; unmatched bases: 2. The CDR3 spells CASSLQGQGNSPLHF. The DNA of the CDR3 is TGCGCCAGCAGCTTGCAGGGACAGGGGAATTCACCCCTCCACTTT. Variable domain in full (rest from reference TRBV5-1 and TRBJ1-6): KAGVTQTPRYLIKTRGQQVTLSCSPISGHRSVSWYQQTPGQGLQFLFEYFSETQRNKGNFPGRFSGRQFSNSRSEMNVSTLELGDSALYLCASSLQGQGNSPLHFGNGTRLTVT.

The chain links TRBV4-1 to TRBJ2-5; 13 bases align to TRBD2. Germline V gives CDR1 MGHRA, CDR2 YSYEKL. This CDR3 is built from 18 residues. With 0 bases clipped from V and 4 bases from J, the junction kept 8 bases outside the gene matches. The CDR3 reads CASSQDAGLAGPGETQYF. The CDR3 region has the DNA TGCGCCAGCAGCCAAGATGCGGGACTAGCGGGACCAGGAGAGACCCAGTACTTC.

The genes are TRBV18 and TRBJ2-5, with 10 nucleotides matching TRBD1. Gene TRBJ2-7 matches the end of the DNA better, so the J call may be wrong. This CDR3 has 15 amino acids. CDR1 and CDR2 (germline): KGHSH, LQKENI. CDR3 amino acids: CASSSPGQGFYEQYF. In nucleotides, the CDR3 is TGTGCCAGCTCATCGCCGGGACAGGGGTTCTACGAGCAGTACTTC.

This rearrangement joins TRBV5-1 to TRBJ1-1, with 9 bases matching TRBD1. The germline CDR1 and CDR2 sequences are SGHRS and YFSETQ. V lost 2 bases, J lost 5 bases, and 7 bases stayed unmatched. This CDR3 is 15 amino acids long. CDR3 amino acids: CASSLDQQGATEAFF. The CDR3, as DNA: TGCGCCAGCAGCTTAGACCAACAGGGGGCGACTGAAGCTTTCTTT.

The chain uses TRBV5-1 and TRBJ2-1; maybe TRBD2 (6 bases). The length of the CDR3 is 17 residues. Germline CDR1 reads SGHRS; CDR2 reads YFSETQ. Trimming pared 4 bases from V and 7 bases from J, leaving 24 bases between. The CDR3 DNA is TGCGCCAGCAGCCCATTCCGGGACTCGAGCTTAAGTAATGAGCAGTTCTTC. Encoded protein: CASSPFRDSSLSNEQFF.

V is TRBV14 and J is TRBJ1-2, with D possibly TRBD1 on 6 matching bases. The germline CDR1 and CDR2 sequences are SGHDN and FVKESK. This CDR3 has 13 amino acids. Trimming removed 4 bases from V and 6 bases from J, with 12 bases in between. CDR3 region: CASSLQGPHGYTF. The CDR3 region has the DNA TGTGCCAGCAGCCTACAGGGCCCACATGGCTACACCTTC.

The chain joins TRBV7-2 to TRBJ2-3; no clear D gene. CDR3 length: 13 amino acids. From germline, CDR1 is SGHTA and CDR2 FQGNSA. V lost 4 bases and J 1 base, leaving 6 bases between the germline ends. CDR3 sequence reads: CASSSQGTDTQYF. The CDR3 coding sequence is TGTGCCAGCAGCTCGCAGGGCACAGATACGCAGTATTTT.

This clone has just a few counts. V and J are TRBV4-2 and TRBJ1-6; 7 bases fit TRBD1. Trimming at V came to 4 bases and at J to 7 bases, leaving 10 bases not matched to a gene. Germline values: CDR1 LGHNA, CDR2 YNFKEQ. CDR3 length equals 16 residues. Written as DNA, the CDR3 is TGTGCCAGCAGCCTTACAGGGGATGGATCGAATTCACCCCTCCACTTT. It codes for CASSLTGDGSNSPLHF.

This chain joins TRBV7-9 and TRBJ1-5, with 7 bases fitting TRBD1. Germline CDR1 SEHNR, CDR2 FQNEAQ (reference sequence). The trim removed 5 bases at V and 3 bases at J, leaving 4 bases unmatched. The CDR3 runs 14 residues. The CDR3, as DNA: TGTGCCAGCAGCCAAGACAGGGTCAATCAGCCCCAGCATTTT. Protein: CASSQDRVNQPQHF.

The rearrangement links TRBV5-6 to TRBJ1-2; D is unclear. This CDR3 spans 11 amino acids. The V and J ends lost 1 base and 7 bases respectively, with 5 bases between them. Germline assignment: CDR1 SGHDT and CDR2 YYEEEE. The CDR3 is CASSLYGGYTF. As DNA, the CDR3 is TGTGCCAGCAGCTTGTACGGTGGCTACACCTTC.

The rearrangement uses TRBV19 and TRBJ1-5; D unclear. V lost 0 bases and J lost 7, with 10 bases in between. Germline V gene sequence: CDR1 LNHDA, CDR2 SQIVND (reference sequence). CDR3 size: 14 residues. DNA of the CDR3: TGTGCCAGTAGTATAGAGTCGGGGTACCAGCCCCAGCATTTT. It codes for CASSIESGYQPQHF.

This clone appeared once. A junction boundary mismatches the germline segment, possibly from a read error. The chain uses TRBV6-1 and TRBJ2-5; 9 nucleotides line up with TRBD2. There are 14 residues in the CDR3. Germline V gene sequence: CDR1 MNHNS, CDR2 SASEGT. The CDR3 here is CASRIAGVQEAQYF. CDR3 in DNA: TGTGCCAGCAGAATAGCGGGGGTGCAAGAGGCCCAGTACTTC.

This chain links TRBV5-4 with TRBJ2-5, with TRBD1 matching over 11 bases. This CDR3 spans 15 amino acids. Trimming at V came to 5 bases and at J to 2 bases, leaving 5 bases not matched to a gene. Germline V gene sequence: CDR1 SGHNT, CDR2 YYREEE (reference sequence). The CDR3 is CASSARDRGQETQYF. CDR3 coding DNA: TGTGCCAGCAGTGCGAGGGACAGGGGGCAAGAGACCCAGTACTTC.

The chain recombines TRBV19 with TRBJ2-7; 8 bases are shared with TRBD1. Unmatched junction bases numbered 11, after V lost 10 bases and J lost 3 bases. The CDR3 has 14 residues. The germline gives CDR1 LNHDA, CDR2 SQIVND (reference sequence). CDR3 bases: TGTGCCACTGCCGATGGACAGGGCTACTACGAGCAGTACTTC. Protein product: CATADGQGYYEQYF.

The V and J genes are TRBV12-5 and TRBJ2-7; 10 positions match TRBD1. This CDR3 comprises 18 residues. CDR1 LGHNT and CDR2 FRNRAP come from the germline V gene. V lost 2 bases, J lost 6 bases, and 16 bases stayed unmatched. CDR3 amino acids: CASGLLISGTGESREQYF. In DNA form, the CDR3 reads TGTGCTAGTGGTTTGCTAATATCCGGGACAGGGGAATCACGCGAGCAGTACTTC.

V usage is TRBV9 and J usage is TRBJ2-5; 7 bases align to TRBD1. The DNA end is a closer match to TRBJ2-7, so the J assignment may be wrong. Germline lookup yields CDR1 SGDLS and CDR2 YYNGEE. The CDR3 is made up of 13 amino acids. CDR3 nucleotide sequence: TGTGCCAGCAGCCGGGGACAGACCTACGAGCAGTACTTC. This encodes CASSRGQTYEQYF.

The gene calls are TRBV27 and TRBJ1-4; D remains ambiguous. Trimming cost V 2 bases and J 3 bases, with 10 bases left between them. CDR3 length equals 15 residues. The germline V gene has CDR1 MNHEY and CDR2 SMNVEV (reference sequence). The DNA of the CDR3 is TGTGCCAGCAGTTTAGACGGGGAGTCTAATGAAAAACTGTTTTTT. Translation gives CASSLDGESNEKLFF.

The chain has TRBV7-3 and TRBJ2-2; maybe TRBD1 (6 bases). CDR1 is SGHTA, CDR2 FQGTGA, per germline. V lost 5 bases, J lost 6 bases, and 7 bases lay in between. The CDR3 sequence is 12 residues long. CDR3 amino acids: CASSEGAGELFF. For the CDR3, the DNA is TGTGCCAGCAGCGAGGGGGCCGGGGAGCTGTTTTTT.

The V gene is TRBV6-1, the J gene TRBJ1-6, with TRBD1 identical over 8 bases. The trim removed 6 bases at V and 9 bases at J, leaving 7 bases unmatched. This CDR3 is built from 14 residues. From germline, CDR1 is MNHNS and CDR2 SASEGT. DNA for the CDR3: TGTGCCAGCAGATCAGGACAGGGCGGTTCACCCCTCCACTTT. It encodes CASRSGQGGSPLHF.

In DNA, the CDR3 is TGTGCCAGCAGCCAAGCCGGGAGCAACACCGGGGAGCTGTTTTTT. This codes for CASSQAGSNTGELFF. V usage is TRBV4-2 and J usage is TRBJ2-2, with D perhaps TRBD2 (6 bases). V was clipped by 1 base and J by 2 bases, with 8 bases between them. CDR3 length: 15 amino acids. From germline, CDR1 is LGHNA and CDR2 YNFKEQ.

The chain uses TRBV4-3 and TRBJ1-4, with D maybe TRBD1 (5 bases). The CDR3 loop spans 14 amino acids. V lost 0 bases to trimming and J lost 12 bases, with 14 bases between them. Germline V gene sequence: CDR1 LGHNA, CDR2 YSLEER. The CDR3 is CASSQDVYGAELFF. In DNA, the CDR3 is TGCGCCAGCAGCCAAGATGTATATGGGGCAGAACTGTTTTTT.

The chain couples TRBV18 to TRBJ1-5, with TRBD1 identical over 8 bases. Germline V lookup: CDR1 KGHSH, CDR2 LQKENI. The ends lost 3 bases at V and 5 bases at J; junction bases unmatched: 3. CDR3 length equals 14 residues. CDR3 residues: CASSPSTGDQPQHF. CDR3 sequence (DNA): TGTGCCAGCTCACCCTCGACAGGGGATCAGCCCCAGCATTTT.

This clone showed up just once. The chain recombines TRBV5-6 with TRBJ2-7, with D perhaps matching TRBD1 (5 bases). Germline V gives CDR1 SGHDT, CDR2 YYEEEE. V was cut by 4 bases and J by 0 bases, with 17 bases left in between. CDR3 length: 16 amino acids. This CDR3 is CASSHVGGASSYEQYF. The CDR3 bases are TGTGCCAGCAGCCACGTGGGTGGGGCCTCCTCCTACGAGCAGTACTTC.

With regard to this clone: A junction end diverges from the germline sequence, so it may reflect a read error. The chain links TRBV7-7 to TRBJ2-5; TRBD1 might be the D (5 bases). Germline-derived CDR1 and CDR2 are SSHAT and FNYEAQ (reference sequence). The CDR3 runs 15 residues. The CDR3 spells CASSQGRVWQETQYF. Written as DNA, the CDR3 is TGTGCTAGCAGCCAGGGCAGGGTTTGGCAAGAGACCCAGTACTTC.